The T cell receptor (beta chain) described here comes from a study of T cell changes during pregnancy in multiple sclerosis. TCRdb keeps only in-frame clones here, not all; method: immunoSEQ multiplex PCR. The sample contains roughly 120,000 clones, more than 85% of which appear only once. CDR3 length equals 16 residues. With V trimmed by 1 base and J by 2 bases, 5 bases remained unmatched. Germline CDR1 is MNHNS and CDR2 is SASEGT. The rearrangement uses TRBV6-1 and TRBJ2-5, with TRBD2 matching 9 bases. The sample consisted of peripheral blood, taken in the third trimester of pregnancy. This receptor was obtained from a female donor with multiple sclerosis, enrolled in a pregnancy study. CDR3 in amino acids: CASSEGSGGPQETQYF. DNA of the CDR3: TGTGCCAGCAGTGAAGGTAGCGGGGGCCCGCAAGAGACCCAGTACTTC.